This TCR beta chain is from a study of blood T cell repertoires in COVID-19. TCRdb's table, derived via immunoSEQ multiplex PCR, lists solely in-frame clones and lacks some. Here the sample spans about 220,000 clones, roughly 88% being singletons. Trimming cost V 0 bases and J 14 bases, with 10 bases left between them. Per the germline V gene, CDR1 is SEHNR and CDR2 is FQNEAQ (reference sequence). CDR3 length: 12 amino acids. The source material was PBMCs or T cells enriched from blood (not recorded which). This TCR was sampled from a woman aged 40 to 50 with acute COVID-19. This rearrangement joins TRBV7-9 to TRBJ1-4; D perhaps matches TRBD1 (5 bases). CDR3 sequence reads: CASSLAPGGLFF. CDR3 DNA: TGTGCCAGCAGCTTAGCGCCGGGGGGGCTGTTTTTT.